This T cell receptor (beta chain) was sequenced in a study of T cell responses to AZD1222 COVID-19 vaccine. Study-level points and caveats: Unmutated variant regions are reportedly targeted by nearly half of spike-specific TCRs. Researchers took repertoire samples only after the peak T cell response had come. At 160-218 and 743-854, vaccine-associated CD4 TCRs were dominant, and they spanned spike. Donor demographics were predominantly white British with a female majority; clonal diversity may be underestimated.

A remark on this clone: Antigen unknown.

Using immunoSEQ multiplex PCR, the repertoire was profiled, and TCRdb retains in-frame clones only, with some absent. The sample consists of some 74,000 clones, nearly 90% of them appearing once. Trimming removed 5 bases from V and 6 bases from J; junction bases left unmatched: 17. Germline V gene sequence: CDR1 SGHAT, CDR2 FQNNGV. This CDR3 comprises 19 residues. This clonotype was sampled from an adult who received the AZD1222 COVID-19 vaccine. V is TRBV11-2 and J is TRBJ1-5, with TRBD1 matching 12 bases. The sequenced sample was peripheral blood, obtained 28 days after the second AZD1222 dose. The CDR3 coding sequence is TGTGCCAGCAGCGACACGGGGTTGTTCCGGGACAGGGGGCTTCAGCCCCAGCATTTT. It codes for CASSDTGLFRDRGLQPQHF.